One and the same sample provided the 21 T cell receptor beta chains below, sequenced in a study of blood T cell repertoires in COVID-19. Clones were read by immunoSEQ multiplex PCR, and TCRdb kept only the in-frame ones, dropping some. The table has roughly 90,000 clones, around four fifths seen once. Sample: peripheral blood. These receptors all stem from a man in his fifties or sixties with acute or convalescent COVID-19.

This rearrangement joins TRBV5-6 to TRBJ1-3; D uncertain. The V gene's germline CDR1 is SGHDT and CDR2 YYEEEE. The V and J ends lost 1 base and 0 bases respectively, with 5 bases between them. CDR3 length equals 14 residues. The CDR3 sequence is CASSLSRSGNTIYF. Written as DNA, the CDR3 is TGTGCCAGCAGCTTGTCCCGCTCTGGAAACACCATATATTTT.

The chain carries TRBV5-6 and TRBJ2-7, with a possible D match to TRBD1 (5 bases). CDR1 is SGHDT, CDR2 YYEEEE, per germline. This CDR3 contains 13 residues. V was cut by 2 bases and J by 7 bases, with 13 bases left in between. The CDR3 loop is CASSFQKGQEQYF. In nucleotides, the CDR3 is TGTGCCAGCAGCTTTCAGAAGGGGCAGGAGCAGTACTTC.

V is TRBV28 and J is TRBJ2-7; the match to TRBD1 covers 8 bases. V shed 6 bases and J 0 bases; nucleotides not matched to a gene: 7. The CDR3 totals 15 residues. Germline-derived CDR1 and CDR2 are MDHEN and SYDVKM. CDR3: CASRGGQGNSYEQYF. In DNA form, the CDR3 reads TGTGCCAGCAGGGGCGGACAGGGAAACTCCTACGAGCAGTACTTC.

The chain links TRBV27 to TRBJ2-5; 8 positions match TRBD1. Trimming cost V 3 bases and J 3 bases; bases outside gene matches: 6. This CDR3 comprises 15 residues. Germline values: CDR1 MNHEY, CDR2 SMNVEV (reference sequence). This chain's CDR3 is CASSFVDRVEETQYF. The CDR3, as DNA: TGTGCCAGCAGTTTTGTGGACAGGGTTGAAGAGACCCAGTACTTC.

The gene calls are TRBV7-8 and TRBJ2-3, with 8 positions matching TRBD2. The V gene's germline CDR1 is SGHVS and CDR2 FQNEAQ. Unmatched junction bases numbered 6, after V lost 0 bases and J lost 4 bases. The CDR3 is made up of 16 amino acids. CDR3 loop: CASSLASSGVPDTQYF. The CDR3, as DNA: TGTGCCAGCAGCTTAGCGAGTAGCGGGGTCCCAGATACGCAGTATTTT.

The CDR3 reads CASSLIVAGGGDTQYF. CDR3 sequence (DNA): TGTGCCAGCAGCTTAATAGTAGCGGGAGGGGGAGATACGCAGTATTTT. The genes are TRBV7-2 and TRBJ2-3; 11 positions match TRBD2. Germline V gene data show CDR1 as SGHTA and CDR2 as FQGNSA. V was clipped by 2 bases and J by 5 bases; unmatched bases: 6. The length of the CDR3 is 16 residues.

CDR3 bases: TGTGCCAGCAGCTCCAGGACAGGGCCAGATACGCAGTATTTT. It translates to CASSSRTGPDTQYF. The chain combines TRBV5-8 with TRBJ2-3; 8 bases align to TRBD1. Per the germline V gene, CDR1 is SGHTS and CDR2 is YDEGEE. This CDR3 comprises 14 residues. With V trimmed by 3 bases and J by 4 bases, 4 bases remained unmatched.

This rearrangement joins TRBV5-1 to TRBJ1-2; TRBD1 agrees at 7 bases. CDR1 and CDR2 from the germline V gene are SGHRS and YFSETQ. CDR3 length: 13 residues. V dropped 1 base and J dropped 7; count of bases not matched to a gene: 4. CDR3 nucleotides: TGCGCCAGCAGCTTGCCTACAGGGGCTGGCTACACCTTC. It specifies CASSLPTGAGYTF.

This clone has only a few counts. The chain's CDR3 is CASSSGTSGIEQYF. The CDR3 DNA sequence: TGTGCCAGCAGTTCCGGGACTAGCGGGATCGAGCAGTACTTC. The chain employs TRBV27 and TRBJ2-7, with TRBD2 identical over 13 bases. Germline trimming cut 4 bases from V and 6 bases from J; bases unmatched to any gene: 3. Germline V gene sequence: CDR1 MNHEY, CDR2 SMNVEV (reference sequence). The CDR3 covers 14 residues.

The genes are TRBV5-1 and TRBJ1-4; D call uncertain. Germline loops: CDR1 SGHRS, CDR2 YFSETQ. The CDR3 is made up of 14 amino acids. Trimming left V 2 bases short and J 4 bases short, with 9 bases between. CDR3 loop: CASSLSGGNEKLFF. DNA for the CDR3: TGCGCCAGCAGCTTATCAGGTGGTAATGAAAAACTGTTTTTT.

V is TRBV3-1 (or the pseudogene TRBV3-2) and J is TRBJ2-7; 8 nucleotides align to TRBD2. This CDR3 comprises 15 residues. CDR1 and CDR2 (germline): LGHDT, YNNKEL (reference sequence). The V and J ends lost 5 bases and 2 bases, in that order; junction bases with no gene match: 8. The CDR3: CASSNSGGLAYEQYF. In nucleotides, the CDR3 is TGTGCCAGCAGCAATAGTGGGGGACTAGCCTACGAGCAGTACTTC.

In this sample, this clone turned up once. The chain combines TRBV7-2 with TRBJ2-3, with D perhaps matching TRBD2 (5 bases). Germline assignment: CDR1 SGHTA and CDR2 FQGNSA. This CDR3 is built from 13 residues. Trimming took 2 bases from V and 6 from J, leaving 9 bases between them. The CDR3 bases are TGTGCCAGCAGCTTAAGGCCGGGGGATACGCAGTATTTT. Translated, it gives CASSLRPGDTQYF.

This chain's CDR3 is CASSDRRGAVETQYF. CDR3 coding DNA: TGCGCCAGCAGTGACCGGCGGGGGGCAGTAGAGACCCAGTACTTC. The chain employs TRBV10-2 and TRBJ2-5; TRBD2 matches 8 bases. This CDR3 is built from 15 residues. The germline gives CDR1 WSHSY, CDR2 SAAADI. The junction had 7 bases not matched to a gene; V was cut back by 3 bases and J by 4 bases.

In nucleotides, the CDR3 is TGCGCCAGCAGTCATCTCGAGGGACAGGGTAACTACAATGAGCAGTTCTTC. It is translated as CASSHLEGQGNYNEQFF. J is TRBJ2-1 and V is TRBV23-1, with 9 bases that match TRBD1. TRBV23-1 is given ORF status, its function remaining uncertain. The trim removed 3 bases at V and 3 bases at J, leaving 9 bases unmatched. This CDR3 is 17 amino acids long.

The V gene is TRBV12-3 or TRBV12-4, the J gene TRBJ1-3, with 9 bases aligning to TRBD1. V trimming: 6 bases; J trimming: 6 bases; junction bases outside the gene matches: 3. The CDR3 has 13 residues. The CDR3 nucleotides read TGTGCCAGCAGCCGGGACAGGGTAAACACCATATATTTT. It encodes CASSRDRVNTIYF.

The chain recombines TRBV2 with TRBJ1-4, with D maybe TRBD1 (6 bases). Per the germline V gene, CDR1 is SNHLY and CDR2 is FYNNEI. The CDR3 is 14 residues long. V lost 2 bases and J 8 bases, leaving 12 bases between the germline ends. The CDR3 reads CASSERGGDEKLFF. The DNA of the CDR3 is TGTGCCAGCAGTGAAAGAGGGGGTGACGAAAAACTGTTTTTT.

In this sample, this clone turned up a few times. The V call is TRBV6-5, the J call TRBJ2-1; the match to TRBD1 covers 7 bases. The V gene end was trimmed by 7 bases and the J gene end by 7 bases; junction bases not matched to a gene: 7. CDR3 length equals 13 residues. Germline loops: CDR1 MNHEY, CDR2 SVGAGI. CDR3 sequence (DNA): TGTGCCAGCAACTCACCGGGACAGAATGAGCAGTTCTTC. It specifies CASNSPGQNEQFF.

This clone was detected only once. V usage is TRBV10-2 and J usage is TRBJ2-5; possibly TRBD1 for D (6 bases). CDR1 is WSHSY, CDR2 SAAADI, per germline. The ends were cut back, 7 bases at V and 3 bases at J, with 12 bases in the middle. The CDR3 covers 13 residues. DNA for the CDR3: TGCGCCAGCAAACTCGGGACAAAAGAGACCCAGTACTTC. It specifies CASKLGTKETQYF.

The gene calls are TRBV5-4 and TRBJ1-3; the D gene is possibly TRBD1 (6 bases). Germline V gives CDR1 SGHNT, CDR2 YYREEE (reference sequence). V was clipped by 4 bases and J by 1 base, with 15 bases between them. The CDR3 length is 16 residues. The CDR3 spells CASSPGGAQSGNTIYF. CDR3 sequence (DNA): TGTGCCAGCAGCCCCGGGGGGGCTCAATCTGGAAACACCATATATTTT.

The genes are TRBV19 and TRBJ2-1; 13 nucleotides match TRBD2. This CDR3 comprises 21 residues. Per germline, CDR1 LNHDA and CDR2 SQIVND (reference sequence). V was clipped by 5 bases and J by 4 bases; unmatched bases: 20. CDR3 amino acids: CASSPLTGDGTSGVRYNEQFF. Written as DNA, the CDR3 is TGTGCCAGTAGTCCGTTGACAGGGGATGGGACTAGCGGGGTTAGATACAATGAGCAGTTCTTC.

This clone was found once. The V and J genes are TRBV2 and TRBJ2-7, with D unclear. The V gene lost 8 bases and the J gene lost 0 bases, with 17 bases spanning the gap. The germline V gene encodes CDR1 SNHLY and CDR2 FYNNEI. This CDR3 has 15 residues. CDR3 coding DNA: TGTGCCAGCCATGGAGAGGTGGGTAGCTCCTACGAGCAGTACTTC. Residues: CASHGEVGSSYEQYF.